This note documents a single T cell receptor (beta chain) sequence. The sample belongs to a study of blood T cell repertoires in COVID-19. Study as a whole: Acute and convalescent COVID-19 specimens originated in the United States, Italy and Spain. PBMCs, B-cell-depleted T cells, or T cells were the source of the cDNA or gDNA that made up the material.

In the study's own analysis: The assay estimated nucleated cells by amplifying reference gene primers. Measured with immunoSEQ multiplex PCR; TCRdb has only the in-frame clones, and not every one. V and J calls plus clone size are reproduced from that table; the DNA served to infer D and trimming. The sample records roughly 240,000 clones, roughly 85% being singletons. Trimming took 4 bases from V and 7 from J; bases not matched to a gene: 13. CDR3 size: 16 residues. Germline assignment: CDR1 SGHRS and CDR2 YFSETQ. The specimen was peripheral blood. The rearrangement joins TRBV5-1 to TRBJ2-1, with TRBD2 matching 8 bases. This TCR was recovered from a man between 60 and 75 years old who had recovered from COVID-19. As DNA, the CDR3 is TGCGCCAGCAGCCCCCTTTCTGGACTAGCAGGAAATGAGCAGTTCTTC. This encodes CASSPLSGLAGNEQFF.